What follows are 21 T cell receptor beta chains derived from one specimen sequenced in a study of Graves' ophthalmopathy and Graves' hyperthyroidism. RNA transcripts yielded amplified TCR beta CDR3 regions. Second-round multiplex PCR followed a first-round RT-PCR using HTBI primers. TCRdb fed the multiplex PCR reads into MiXCR, producing one record per CDR3 protein. Among more than 550,000 distinct CDR3 sequences listed, over 40% were seen once. Source material: peripheral blood. Every receptor here comes from an adult man with Graves' ophthalmopathy.

In its sample, this clonotype was seen many times. The V gene is TRBV7-8, the J gene TRBJ2-5; 8 nucleotides align to TRBD2. V was pared by 4 bases and J by 4 bases, with 8 bases of the junction left unmatched. In germline, CDR1 is SGHVS, CDR2 FQNEAQ. CDR3 length: 15 residues. For the CDR3, the DNA is TGTGCCAGCAGCTCGTCCAGCGGGGGAGGAGAGACCCAGTACTTC. It is translated as CASSSSSGGGETQYF.

The table lists this clonotype with many counts. The V gene is TRBV25-1, the J gene TRBJ1-1; no reliable D call. This CDR3 region has 12 residues. CDR1 MGHDK and CDR2 SYGVNS come from the germline V gene. Trimming removed 4 bases from V and 3 bases from J, with 6 bases in between. CDR3 amino acids: CASSAPDTEAFF. CDR3 nucleotide sequence: TGTGCCAGCAGTGCCCCAGACACTGAAGCTTTCTTT.

CDR3 region: CASRAGGYTF. CDR3 DNA sequence: TGTGCCAGCAGGGCAGGGGGCTACACCTTC. The chain uses TRBV10-3 and TRBJ1-2; TRBD1 is a possible D gene (5 bases). V lost 10 bases and J 8 bases, leaving 11 bases between the germline ends. CDR3 length: 10 amino acids. The germline CDR1 and CDR2 sequences are ENHRY and SYGVKD.

To note about this clonotype: One junction end does not reproduce the germline sequence, and a read error may be involved. The chain employs TRBV29-1 and TRBJ2-6, with TRBD2 matching over 11 bases. CDR1 is SQVTM, CDR2 ANQGSEA, per germline. The CDR3 has 13 residues. CDR3 bases: TGCAGCGTTTACACTAGCGGGGGCAACGTCCTGACTTTC. Protein sequence: CSVYTSGGNVLTF.

CDR3 sequence: CASSTWNAYEHF. The CDR3, as DNA: TGTGCCAGCAGTACATGGAATGCCTACGAGCATTTT. The chain employs TRBV2 and TRBJ1-5, with D uncertain. V lost 5 bases, J lost 14 bases, and 16 bases lay in between. CDR1 and CDR2 (germline): SNHLY, FYNNEI. This CDR3 spans 12 amino acids. The entire variable domain, with the rest obtained from reference TRBV2 and TRBJ1-5, is as follows: EPEVTQTPSHQVTQMGQEVILRCVPISNHLYFYWYRQILGQKVEFLVSFYNNEISEKSEIFDDQFSVERPDGSNFTLKIRSTKLEDSAMYFCASSTWNAYEHFGDGTRLSIL.

This clonotype was counted only a few times. The V and J genes are TRBV19 and TRBJ1-5; maybe TRBD1 (6 bases). Germline values: CDR1 LNHDA, CDR2 SQIVND (reference sequence). This CDR3 is built from 17 residues. The V and J ends lost 9 bases and 1 base respectively, with 22 bases between them. The CDR3 coding sequence is TGTGCCAGCTCACCGTTAGACAGGCCGGGGAGCAATCAGCCCCAGCATTTT. Translating it yields CASSPLDRPGSNQPQHF.

In its sample, this clonotype was seen a few times. The V and J genes are TRBV10-1 and TRBJ2-7; 9 bases agree with TRBD2. From germline, CDR1 is WNHNN and CDR2 SYGVQD (reference sequence). CDR3 length: 16 residues. The ends lost 3 bases at V and 4 bases at J; junction bases unmatched: 10. CDR3 region: CASSDRLAEFFYEQYF. The DNA of the CDR3 is TGCGCCAGCAGTGATAGACTAGCGGAGTTCTTTTACGAGCAGTACTTC.

The sample holds a few counts of this clonotype. The chain uses TRBV4-1 and TRBJ2-2; the D is unclear. V dropped 6 bases and J dropped 6 bases, with 17 bases sitting between them. Germline CDR1 is MGHRA and CDR2 is YSYEKL. The CDR3 sequence is 15 residues long. DNA of the CDR3: TGCGCCAGCAGACTTGGAGACCGCACTCCCGGGGAGCTGTTTTTT. Amino acids: CASRLGDRTPGELFF.

This clonotype came up once. The chain is built from TRBV12-3 or TRBV12-4 and TRBJ1-1, with a possible D match to TRBD1 (5 bases). The V and J ends lost 5 bases and 1 base respectively, with 14 bases between them. The CDR3 is 15 amino acids. CDR3 loop: CASSLRQRGNTEAFF. CDR3 nucleotides: TGTGCCAGCAGTCTTAGACAGCGGGGGAACACTGAAGCTTTCTTT.

The count of this clonotype is one. It may be a read error: a sequence one base away is much more abundant. Since the CDR3 does not end with the conserved phenylalanine or tryptophan, this likely comes from a read error. This chain links TRBV7-2 with TRBJ2-7; tentatively, D is TRBD1 (5 bases). Trimming pared 1 base from V and 0 bases from J, leaving 10 bases between. The CDR3 has 15 residues. The germline gives CDR1 SGHTA, CDR2 FQGNSA. The CDR3 reads CASSLVVGDSYEQYS. The CDR3 nucleotides read TGTGCCAGCAGCTTAGTAGTAGGGGACTCCTACGAGCAGTACTCC.

This clonotype was picked up many times. This chain uses TRBV7-8 with TRBJ1-1; D is undetermined. V gave up 5 bases and J gave up 1 base, with 11 bases separating them. This CDR3 has 14 residues. CDR1 SGHVS and CDR2 FQNEAQ come from the germline V gene. DNA of the CDR3: TGTGCCAGCAGCGCCGGAGCGTCGAACACTGAAGCTTTCTTT. This gives the protein CASSAGASNTEAFF.

This clonotype was counted between two and nine times. The chain has TRBV4-3 and TRBJ1-4, with D possibly TRBD1 on 5 matching bases. CDR1 is LGHNA and CDR2 is YSLEER in the germline V gene. The CDR3 sequence is 15 residues long. V was clipped by 0 bases and J by 8 bases, with 13 bases between them. CDR3 bases: TGCGCCAGCAGCCAAGAAGGCAGGGTGGGAGAAAAACTGTTTTTT. This encodes CASSQEGRVGEKLFF.

This rearrangement joins TRBV11-2 to TRBJ1-2; 9 bases map to TRBD1. The germline V gene has CDR1 SGHAT and CDR2 FQNNGV. This CDR3 is 15 amino acids long. V was pared by 7 bases and J by 3 bases, with 9 bases of the junction left unmatched. Written as DNA, the CDR3 is TGTGCCAGCACCAGGACAGGGGACAACTACTATGGCTACACCTTC. Translation: CASTRTGDNYYGYTF.

With regard to this clonotype: It may be a read error: a sequence one base away is much more abundant. CDR3 sequence: CSVDWGYSTEAFF. Here the CDR3 DNA reads TGCAGCGTCGACTGGGGATACAGCACTGAAGCTTTCTTT. The rearrangement uses TRBV29-1 and TRBJ1-1; the D is unclear. The CDR3 totals 13 residues. Deletions cut 6 bases from V and 4 bases from J, with 15 bases between. Germline lookup yields CDR1 SQVTM and CDR2 ANQGSEA.

This chain connects TRBV10-3 to TRBJ1-6; D uncertain. The CDR3 has 11 amino acids. The V end lost 11 bases, the J end lost 14 bases, and 16 bases lay between the germline ends. Germline V CDR1 and CDR2: ENHRY, SYGVKD. The CDR3 here is CAAARTGTLHF. DNA for the CDR3: TGTGCCGCCGCCCGGACCGGGACCCTCCACTTT.

The chain joins TRBV7-8 to TRBJ2-2, with unresolved D. The CDR3 covers 17 residues. V was pared by 1 base and J by 1 base, with 13 bases between. CDR1 and CDR2 from the germline V gene are SGHVS and FQNEAQ. The CDR3 DNA reads as TGTGCCAGCAGCTTAGACCGACCGAATTTGAACACCGGGGAGCTGTTTTTT. Encoded protein: CASSLDRPNLNTGELFF.

The chain combines TRBV2 with TRBJ2-6; TRBD1 aligns across 7 bases. Trimming took 5 bases from V and 4 from J; bases not matched to a gene: 5. The CDR3 is 15 amino acids. CDR1 and CDR2 from the germline V gene are SNHLY and FYNNEI. The CDR3 DNA reads TGTGCCAGCAGTCCACAGGGGATCGGGGCCAACGTCCTGACTTTC. Protein product: CASSPQGIGANVLTF.

The table lists this clonotype with many counts. Mismatch with germline at one junction end may stem from a read error. The chain recombines TRBV10-3 with TRBJ1-5; TRBD1 matches 7 bases. Germline V CDR1 and CDR2: ENHRY, SYGVKD. The CDR3 has 13 residues. The CDR3 nucleotides read TGTGCCAGCAGTTACGGACAGGATCAGCCCCAGCATTTT. It is translated as CASSYGQDQPQHF.

V is TRBV9 and J is TRBJ1-1, with no clear D. V was shortened by 4 bases and J by 6 bases, with 25 bases between the two germline ends. The CDR3 runs 17 residues. Germline lookup yields CDR1 SGDLS and CDR2 YYNGEE. CDR3 sequence (DNA): TGTGCCAGCAGCCTATATTACCCAAGTTTAGTGGGAGCTGAAGCTTTCTTT. It translates to CASSLYYPSLVGAEAFF. The entire variable domain, with the rest obtained from reference TRBV9 and TRBJ1-1, is as follows: DSGVTQTPKHLITATGQRVTLRCSPRSGDLSVYWYQQSLDQGLQFLIQYYNGEERAKGNILERFSAQQFPDLHSELNLSSLELGDSALYFCASSLYYPSLVGAEAFFGQGTRLTVV.

Comment on this clonotype: One end of the junction is discordant with germline, which a read error may explain. The genes are TRBV4-3 and TRBJ1-2, with 7 bases aligning to TRBD1. The CDR3 is 16 amino acids. Germline V CDR1 and CDR2: LGHNA, YSLEER. The chain's CDR3 is CASCQVLTGQLRGYTF. CDR3 nucleotides: TGCGCCAGCTGCCAAGTTTTGACAGGGCAATTGCGGGGCTACACCTTC.

CDR3 DNA: TGTGCCAGCTCACCAAGGGAAGCAGGGTCGAACACTGAAGCTTTCTTT. Translated: CASSPREAGSNTEAFF. The chain is built from TRBV7-9 and TRBJ1-1, with a weak D call TRBD1 (5 bases). CDR3 length: 16 residues. V dropped 8 bases and J dropped 1 base, with 20 bases sitting between them. Germline CDR1 is SEHNR and CDR2 is FQNEAQ (reference sequence).